The clone carrying this T cell receptor (beta chain) appeared a single time. Its antigen is undetermined. This sample was included in a study of post-analysis software for immune sequencing data. In the study overall: Recorded disease courses covered relapsing-remitting, secondary progressive and progressive-relapsing multiple sclerosis. Some patients had no subtype annotation. Study-wide points: Patients used roughly five TRBV segments, including TRBV5-6, TRBV5-1 and TRBV20-1, more often than controls. Same-batch samples co-clustered strongly by F measure. Controls' normalized Chao1 diversity significantly exceeded that of multiple sclerosis patients.

From germline, CDR1 is SNHLY and CDR2 FYNNEI. J was trimmed by 3 bases and V by 6 bases; bases with no gene match: 9. There are 15 residues in the CDR3. Incorporated into the TCR beta cDNA libraries were unique molecular identifiers, which served to reduce PCR and sequencing biases. T cells numbering about 0.95 to 10 million yielded 450,000 to 500,000 cDNA molecules. One entry per CDR3 protein results from TCRdb running MiXCR on the PCR reads. The data hold 650,000 to 900,000 distinct CDR3 sequences, with approximately 44% observed a single time. The TCR comes from a girl aged 5-17 years with multiple sclerosis. The sample comprised blood. The chain uses TRBV2 and TRBJ1-2, with 8 bases lining up with TRBD1. The CDR3 bases are TGTGCCAGCAGGCCACGGGACAGGACCCACTATGGCTACACCTTC. Amino acids: CASRPRDRTHYGYTF.